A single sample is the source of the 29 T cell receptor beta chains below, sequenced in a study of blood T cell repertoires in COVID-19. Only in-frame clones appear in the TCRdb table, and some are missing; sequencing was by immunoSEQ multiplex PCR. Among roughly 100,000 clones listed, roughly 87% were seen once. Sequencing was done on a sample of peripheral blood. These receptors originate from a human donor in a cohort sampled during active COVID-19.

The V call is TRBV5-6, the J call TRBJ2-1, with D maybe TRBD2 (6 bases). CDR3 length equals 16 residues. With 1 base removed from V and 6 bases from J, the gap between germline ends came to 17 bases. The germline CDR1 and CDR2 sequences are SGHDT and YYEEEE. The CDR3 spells CASSLWGHHGSNEQFF. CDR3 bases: TGTGCCAGCAGCTTGTGGGGCCACCACGGGAGCAATGAGCAGTTCTTC.

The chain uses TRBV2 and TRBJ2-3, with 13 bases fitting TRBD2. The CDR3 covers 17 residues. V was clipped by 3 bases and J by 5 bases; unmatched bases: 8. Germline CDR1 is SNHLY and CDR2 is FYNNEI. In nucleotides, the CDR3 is TGTGCCAGCAGTGATGTACGGACTAGCGGGGGTGGAGATACGCAGTATTTT. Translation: CASSDVRTSGGGDTQYF.

CDR3 in DNA: TGTGCCAGCAGCTCCCATGGAGCGGTCTACTCTGGAAACACCATATATTTT. It codes for CASSSHGAVYSGNTIYF. The chain couples TRBV13 to TRBJ1-3; no clear D gene. The CDR3 extends over 17 amino acids. CDR1 is PRHDT and CDR2 is FYEKMQ in the germline V gene (reference sequence). Deletions cut 4 bases from V and 0 bases from J, with 16 bases between.

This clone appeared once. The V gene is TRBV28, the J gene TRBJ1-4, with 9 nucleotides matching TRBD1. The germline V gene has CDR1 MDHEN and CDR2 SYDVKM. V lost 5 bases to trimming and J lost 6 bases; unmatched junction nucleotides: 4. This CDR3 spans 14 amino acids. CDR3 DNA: TGTGCCAGCAGTCTCGGGACAGGGTATGAAAAACTGTTTTTT. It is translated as CASSLGTGYEKLFF.

In nucleotides, the CDR3 is TGTGCCAGCACCCCACCGGGACAGGGTGAAAGATCCTACGAGCAGTACTTC. Protein sequence: CASTPPGQGERSYEQYF. The chain combines TRBV21-1 with TRBJ2-7; the D call TRBD1 from the table was never checked on the DNA. TRBV21-1 is classified as a pseudogene. The CDR3 is 17 amino acids.

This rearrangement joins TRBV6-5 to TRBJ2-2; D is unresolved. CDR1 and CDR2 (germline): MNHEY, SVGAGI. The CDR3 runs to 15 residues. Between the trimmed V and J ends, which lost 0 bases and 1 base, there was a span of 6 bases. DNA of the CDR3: TGTGCCAGCAGTTACTCGAAACAGAACACCGGGGAGCTGTTTTTT. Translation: CASSYSKQNTGELFF.

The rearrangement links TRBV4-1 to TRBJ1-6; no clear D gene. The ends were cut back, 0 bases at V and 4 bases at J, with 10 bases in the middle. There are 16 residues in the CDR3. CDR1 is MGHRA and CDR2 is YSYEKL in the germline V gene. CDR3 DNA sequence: TGCGCCAGCAGCCAAGAACTTAGCAGATATAATTCACCCCTCCACTTT. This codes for CASSQELSRYNSPLHF.

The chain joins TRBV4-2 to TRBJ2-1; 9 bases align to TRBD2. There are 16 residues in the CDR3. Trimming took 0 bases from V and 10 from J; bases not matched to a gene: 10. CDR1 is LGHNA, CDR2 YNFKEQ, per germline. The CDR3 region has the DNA TGTGCCAGCAGCCAAGAAGGAGCGGGGGGAAACCGGGAGCAGTTCTTC. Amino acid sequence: CASSQEGAGGNREQFF.

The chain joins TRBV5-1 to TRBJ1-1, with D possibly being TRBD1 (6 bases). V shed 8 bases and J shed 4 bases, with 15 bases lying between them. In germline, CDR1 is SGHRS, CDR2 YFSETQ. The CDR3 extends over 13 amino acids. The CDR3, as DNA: TGCGCCAGTACTACAGGGAGAGGCACTGAAGCTTTCTTT. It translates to CASTTGRGTEAFF.

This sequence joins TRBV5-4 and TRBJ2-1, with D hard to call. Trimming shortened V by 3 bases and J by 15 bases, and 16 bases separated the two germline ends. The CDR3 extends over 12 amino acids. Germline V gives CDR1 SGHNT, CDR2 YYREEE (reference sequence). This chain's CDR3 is CASSSRQTRRFF. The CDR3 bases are TGTGCCAGCAGCTCCCGACAAACCAGACGGTTCTTC.

CDR3 residues: CASSRQGPPETQYF. The CDR3, as DNA: TGTGCCAGCAGCAGACAGGGCCCCCCAGAGACCCAGTACTTC. This sequence joins TRBV6-5 and TRBJ2-5; 7 nucleotides match TRBD1. There are 14 residues in the CDR3. Unmatched junction bases numbered 8, after V lost 6 bases and J lost 4 bases. The germline CDR1 and CDR2 sequences are MNHEY and SVGAGI.

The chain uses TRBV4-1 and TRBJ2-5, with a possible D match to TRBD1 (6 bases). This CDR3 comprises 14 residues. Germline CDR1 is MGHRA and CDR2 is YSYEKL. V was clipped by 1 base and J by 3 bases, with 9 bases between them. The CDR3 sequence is CASSQVSGEETQYF. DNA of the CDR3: TGCGCCAGCAGCCAAGTCTCAGGGGAAGAGACCCAGTACTTC.

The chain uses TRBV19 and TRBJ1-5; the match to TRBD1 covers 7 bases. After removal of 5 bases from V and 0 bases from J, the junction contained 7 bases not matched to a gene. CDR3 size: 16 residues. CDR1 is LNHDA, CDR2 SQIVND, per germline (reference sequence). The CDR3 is CASSPRGQISNQPQHF. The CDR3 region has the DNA TGTGCCAGTAGTCCCAGGGGACAGATTAGCAATCAGCCCCAGCATTTT.

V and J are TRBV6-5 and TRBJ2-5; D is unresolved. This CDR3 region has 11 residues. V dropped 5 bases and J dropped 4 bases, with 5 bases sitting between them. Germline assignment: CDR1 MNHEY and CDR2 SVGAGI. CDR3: CASSPTETQYF. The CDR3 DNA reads TGTGCCAGCAGTCCTACAGAGACCCAGTACTTC.

For the CDR3, the DNA is TGTGCCAGCAGCGTACCGGGCCGACAGGCAAACACCGGGGAGCTGTTTTTT. This codes for CASSVPGRQANTGELFF. The chain recombines TRBV11-2 with TRBJ2-2, with a possible D match to TRBD1 (6 bases). The CDR3 loop spans 17 amino acids. Deletions cut 5 bases from V and 2 bases from J, with 18 bases between. CDR1 and CDR2 (germline): SGHAT, FQNNGV.

The CDR3 coding sequence is TGTGCCAGCAATGCCGACAGGGCGGGCGGGGAGCTGTTTTTT. This gives the protein CASNADRAGGELFF. V usage is TRBV6-5 and J usage is TRBJ2-2; 7 bases agree with TRBD1. Germline V gives CDR1 MNHEY, CDR2 SVGAGI. J gave up 7 bases and V 7 bases, and 9 bases lay outside the gene matches. This CDR3 comprises 14 residues.

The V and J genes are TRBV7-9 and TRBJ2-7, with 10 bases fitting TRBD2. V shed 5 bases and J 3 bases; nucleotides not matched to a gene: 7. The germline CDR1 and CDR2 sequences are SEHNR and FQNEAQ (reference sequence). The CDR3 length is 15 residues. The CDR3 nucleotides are TGTGCCAGCAGCCAACTAGCGGGAACTGTCTACGAGCAGTACTTC. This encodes CASSQLAGTVYEQYF.

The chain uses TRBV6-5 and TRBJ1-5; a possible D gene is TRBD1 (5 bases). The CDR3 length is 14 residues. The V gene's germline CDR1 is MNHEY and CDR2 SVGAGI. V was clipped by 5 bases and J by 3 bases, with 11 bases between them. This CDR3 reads CASSSGAINQPQHF. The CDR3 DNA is TGTGCCAGCAGTAGCGGGGCAATCAATCAGCCCCAGCATTTT.

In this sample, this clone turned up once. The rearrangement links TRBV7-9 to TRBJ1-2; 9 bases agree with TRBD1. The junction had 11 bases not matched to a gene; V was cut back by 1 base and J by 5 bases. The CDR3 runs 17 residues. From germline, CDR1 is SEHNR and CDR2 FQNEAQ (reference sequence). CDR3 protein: CASSLDLHRGRDYGYTF. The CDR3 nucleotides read TGTGCCAGCAGCTTAGATCTCCACAGGGGGCGCGATTATGGCTACACCTTC.

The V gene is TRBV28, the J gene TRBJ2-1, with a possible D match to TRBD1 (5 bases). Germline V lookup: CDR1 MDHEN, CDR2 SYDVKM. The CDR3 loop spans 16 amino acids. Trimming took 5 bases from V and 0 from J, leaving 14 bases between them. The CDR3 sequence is CASSPVPRDSYNEQFF. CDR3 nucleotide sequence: TGTGCCAGCAGTCCCGTACCCAGGGACTCCTACAATGAGCAGTTCTTC.

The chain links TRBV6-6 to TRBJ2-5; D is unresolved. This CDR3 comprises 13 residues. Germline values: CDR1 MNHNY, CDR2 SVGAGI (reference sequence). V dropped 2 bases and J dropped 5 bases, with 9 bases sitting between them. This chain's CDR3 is CASSYVLVETQYF. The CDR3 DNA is TGTGCCAGCAGTTACGTACTGGTGGAGACCCAGTACTTC.

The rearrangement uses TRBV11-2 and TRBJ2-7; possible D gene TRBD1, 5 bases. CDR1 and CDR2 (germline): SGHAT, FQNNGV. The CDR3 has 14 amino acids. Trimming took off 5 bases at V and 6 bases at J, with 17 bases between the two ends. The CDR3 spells CASSQGAPQGEQYF. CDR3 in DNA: TGTGCCAGCAGCCAAGGAGCGCCCCAGGGCGAGCAGTACTTC. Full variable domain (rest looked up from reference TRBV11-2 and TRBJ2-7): EAGVAQSPRYKIIEKRQSVAFWCNPISGHATLYWYQQILGQGPKLLIQFQNNGVVDDSQLPKDRFSAERLKGVDSTLKIQPAKLEDSAVYLCASSQGAPQGEQYFGPGTRLTVT.

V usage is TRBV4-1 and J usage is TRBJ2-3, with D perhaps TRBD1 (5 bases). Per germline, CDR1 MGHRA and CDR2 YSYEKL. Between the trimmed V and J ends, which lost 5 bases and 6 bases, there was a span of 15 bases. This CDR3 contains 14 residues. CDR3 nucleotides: TGCGCCAGCAGCGAGTATTCAGGGTCCGATACGCAGTATTTT. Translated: CASSEYSGSDTQYF.

The CDR3 nucleotides read TGTGCCAGCAGCGTCTCGGTCTTAGCGGGGGGAAGAAGAGAGACCCAGTACTTC. Translating it yields CASSVSVLAGGRRETQYF. The chain uses TRBV7-2 and TRBJ2-5; the match to TRBD2 covers 10 bases. Unmatched junction bases numbered 16, after V lost 5 bases and J lost 4 bases. Germline V gene data show CDR1 as SGHTA and CDR2 as FQGNSA. The CDR3 length is 18 residues.

The CDR3 nucleotides read TGTGCCAGCAGCTCGGGGGGACAGGGGAACACCGGGGAGCTGTTTTTT. Protein: CASSSGGQGNTGELFF. V and J are TRBV5-4 and TRBJ2-2, with 9 bases matching TRBD1. The CDR3 is 16 residues long. Per germline, CDR1 SGHNT and CDR2 YYREEE (reference sequence). The ends lost 3 bases at V and 1 base at J; junction bases unmatched: 4.

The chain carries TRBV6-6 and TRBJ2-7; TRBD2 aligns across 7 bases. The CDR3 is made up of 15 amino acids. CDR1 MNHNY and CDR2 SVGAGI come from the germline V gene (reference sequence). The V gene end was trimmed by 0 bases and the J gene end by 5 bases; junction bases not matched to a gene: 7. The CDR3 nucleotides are TGTGCCAGCAGTTACTCGACTAGCCGGGGGGACGAGCAGTACTTC. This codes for CASSYSTSRGDEQYF.

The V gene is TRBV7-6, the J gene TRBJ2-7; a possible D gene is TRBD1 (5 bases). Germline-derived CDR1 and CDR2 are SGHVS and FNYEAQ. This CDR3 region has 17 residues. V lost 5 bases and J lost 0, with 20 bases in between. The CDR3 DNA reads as TGTGCCAGCAGCCCCGCAGGGTCCATCCGATACTCCTACGAGCAGTACTTC. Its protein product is CASSPAGSIRYSYEQYF.

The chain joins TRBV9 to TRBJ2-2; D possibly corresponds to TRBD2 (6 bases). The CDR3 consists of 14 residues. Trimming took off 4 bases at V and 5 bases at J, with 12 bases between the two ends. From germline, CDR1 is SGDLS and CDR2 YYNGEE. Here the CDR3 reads CASSLRELTGELFF. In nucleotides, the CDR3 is TGTGCCAGCAGCCTCCGGGAGCTGACCGGGGAGCTGTTTTTT.

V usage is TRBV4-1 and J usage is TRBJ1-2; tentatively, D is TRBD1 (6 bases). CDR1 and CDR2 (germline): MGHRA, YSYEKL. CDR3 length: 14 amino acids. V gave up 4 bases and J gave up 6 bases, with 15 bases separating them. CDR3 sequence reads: CASSRRENRDGYTF. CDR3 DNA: TGCGCCAGCAGCCGAAGAGAAAACAGGGATGGCTACACCTTC.